This entry concerns a single T cell receptor beta chain. Its cognate antigen is unknown. The sample belongs to a study of CD8 T cells in ankylosing spondylitis. Whole-study results and caveats: Several of the motif variants were reported before in synovial fluid and blood from reactive arthritis. A motif of roughly 8 highly homologous TCR beta variants was seen as apparently characteristic of ankylosing spondylitis blood.

The authors made TCR beta libraries by quantitative 5'-RACE with molecular barcodes. TCRdb independently ran MiXCR on the 5' RACE reads; one entry per CDR3 protein. The sample includes 670,000 or so distinct CDR3 sequences, 15% to 20% of them seen just once. This CDR3 spans 16 amino acids. Germline CDR1 and CDR2: SGHAT and FQNNGV. V lost 3 bases and J lost 4, with 15 bases in between. The clonotype originates from a male donor with ankylosing spondylitis. Input material: blood, either unsorted or a sorted T cell fraction (not recorded which). The rearrangement links TRBV11-2 to TRBJ2-2, with TRBD2 as a possible D gene (6 bases). CDR3 residues: CASSLTGRRGTGELFF. In nucleotides, the CDR3 is TGTGCCAGCAGCTTGACGGGCAGGCGGGGCACCGGGGAGCTGTTTTTT.